Listed below are T cell receptor beta chains from one sample, sequenced in a study of cytomegalovirus exposure and HLA in healthy donors. Some clones are missing from TCRdb's copy, which holds only in-frame ones; the method was immunoSEQ multiplex PCR. Seen here are fewer than 200,000 clones, about 96% observed once, and the top ten hold about 0.89%. Specimen: PBMCs. These TCRs come from a woman between 18 and 30 years old in good health and CMV-seronegative. CDR3s leave out the opening cysteine and the closing phenylalanine or tryptophan. Fields, in order: J gene, V gene, clone size, CDR3 protein. Size values are once, few and many counts, or a class for expanded clones, and some rows have none.

>TRBJ2-1|TRBV9|.
ASSVAPAGEQF
>TRBJ1-4|TRBV14|.
ASSQVTGGGSEKLF
>TRBJ1-4|TRBV5-6|.
ASSSDRGDGLF
>TRBJ2-3|TRBV5-1|.
ASSLAGNTDTQY
>TRBJ1-1|TRBV18|.
ASSPLQDTEAF
>TRBJ1-1|TRBV23-1|.
ASSQSHRGSTMNTEAF
>TRBJ1-1|TRBV30|once
AWGRGTEAF
>TRBJ2-5|TRBV5-1|.
ASSVNPSAGEETQY
>TRBJ1-1|TRBV6-5|.
ASSWGGGTEAF
>TRBJ2-5|TRBV7-9|.
ASSLRTEETQY
>TRBJ1-2|TRBV6-6|.
ASSYPTVANYGYT
>TRBJ2-7|TRBV11-2|.
ASSLDGYEQY
>TRBJ2-2|TRBV6-4|.
ASSPNRVNTGELF
>TRBJ2-7|TRBV30|.
AWRPQGAYEQY
>TRBJ2-7|TRBV6-1|.
ASKVAGGYEQY
>TRBJ1-1|TRBV18|.
ASSEGQGLGEAF
>TRBJ2-1|TRBV7-9|.
ASSLGQYNEQF
>TRBJ2-7|TRBV7-2|.
ASSFPGQIYEQY
>TRBJ2-5|TRBV2|.
ASSEDRAQETQY
>TRBJ2-3|TRBV6-5|.
ASSYSGLAVTDTQY
>TRBJ2-2|TRBV18|.
ASSTTGQGVNTGELF
>TRBJ2-5|TRBV7-2|.
ASSPGVETQY
>TRBJ2-2|TRBV28|.
ASRTGQNYTGELF
>TRBJ2-1|TRBV4-3|once
ASSQGMGQGGNEQF
>TRBJ2-1|TRBV19|.
ASSSQGTYNEQF
>TRBJ2-1|TRBV5-1|.
ASSLGYRSNEQF
>TRBJ1-2|TRBV6-1|.
ARGEGLGGYT
>TRBJ1-2|TRBV25-1|.
ASSNKGAGGYGYT
>TRBJ2-5|TRBV19|.
ATRTPGGQETQY
>TRBJ2-7|TRBV7-9|.
ASSEGQGASYEQY
>TRBJ1-5|TRBV27|.
ASRKGGVSNQPQH
>TRBJ1-6|TRBV6-1|.
ASSEGLQGFPPLH
>TRBJ2-7|TRBV4-2|.
ASSQVDRTYEQY
>TRBJ2-3|TRBV29-1|few
SVARPGSTDTQY
>TRBJ2-6|TRBV27|.
ASRGRRSSGANVLT
>TRBJ2-4|TRBV19|.
ASSSLAGGKNIQY
>TRBJ2-3|TRBV7-3|.
ASSLLGGASPDTQY
>TRBJ2-1|TRBV29-1|.
SASIGDRGIYNEQF
>TRBJ1-2|TRBV7-9|.
ASSPETGYGYT
>TRBJ2-1|TRBV7-2|.
ASSLLPGGPLNEQF
>TRBJ2-2|TRBV12-5|.
ASGAVAVHTGELF
>.|TRBV5-1|once
ASSVSTSYEQY
>TRBJ2-7|TRBV19|.
ASSNQYSGGGFSYEQY
>TRBJ1-5|TRBV11-2|.
ASSPGTGENQPQH
>TRBJ1-4|TRBV19|.
ASSIDSNEKLF
>TRBJ2-5|TRBV4-1|.
ASSLGGGPETQY
>TRBJ2-7|TRBV7-9|.
ASSQQGYEQY
>TRBJ1-2|TRBV27|.
ASSPGRRDGYT
>TRBJ1-5|TRBV30|.
ACSGQFNQPQH
>TRBJ2-1|TRBV27|.
ASSFWGGGEQF
>TRBJ2-2|TRBV19|once
ASSTQGARSVGELF
>TRBJ2-7|TRBV5-1|once
ASSLGYFLVGTSSYEQY
>TRBJ2-7|TRBV19|.
ASSPRDFNYEQY
>TRBJ1-6|TRBV5-1|.
ASSLGFSGDSPLH
>TRBJ1-2|TRBV4-1|few
ASSHDDTGNYGYT
>TRBJ1-1|TRBV25-1|.
ASSFTGDTEAF
>TRBJ1-5|TRBV6-5|.
ASRPGQGVAQPQH
>TRBJ1-2|TRBV6-4|.
ASGPSTGTENGYT
>TRBJ2-3|TRBV5-1|.
ASSLGGPADTQY